This is a list of T cell receptor beta chains from one sample in a study of prognosis after radiotherapy for stage I lung cancer. TCRdb itself ran the multiplex PCR reads through MiXCR, one entry per CDR3 protein. The table shows some 34,000 distinct CDR3 sequences, with about 31% occurring only once. The specimen was PBMCs, collected before or after stereotactic body radiation therapy (not recorded which). The receptors derive from a donor aged 50 or older with non-small cell lung cancer. Each CDR3 is given with its conserved first and last residue. A D gene is named only where the DNA matches it firmly. Not all rows give a size; the values are once, few, many and, for expanded clones, a class.

>TRBV6-1|TRBD1|.|TRBJ1-1
TGTGCCAGCAGTGAGGACAGGTCTCCCTTCTTT
CASSEDRSPFF
>TRBV11-2|.|many|TRBJ2-7
TGTGCCAGCAGCTTAAGGGAGGGGGATGCCTACGAGCAGTACTTC
CASSLREGDAYEQYF
>TRBV5-1|TRBD2|many|TRBJ2-3
TGCGCCAGCAGCTTGGCTGCGGGGGTGAGCACAGATACGCAGTATTTT
CASSLAAGVSTDTQYF
>TRBV9|TRBD1|many|TRBJ1-2
TGTGCCAGCAGCGGGGACAGCGGCTACACCTTC
CASSGDSGYTF
>TRBV27|.|many|TRBJ2-7
TGTGCCAGCAGTTTATCCTCCGGCTACGAGCAGTACTTC
CASSLSSGYEQYF
>TRBV19|.|many|TRBJ2-2
TGTGCCAGTAGTATTTTGGGGGGCTCCCCCACCGGGGAGCTGTTTTTT
CASSILGGSPTGELFF
>TRBV19|.|many|TRBJ1-4
TGTGCCATCAAGCACCGGGACAATGAAAAACTGTTTTTT
CAIKHRDNEKLFF
>TRBV20-1|.|many|TRBJ1-2
TGCAGTGCCCGAACCCAGGGGAGGGATGGCTACACCTTC
CSARTQGRDGYTF
>TRBV6-2/TRBV6-3|TRBD1|many|TRBJ2-5
TGTGCCAGCAGTGGAACCGGGACAGTACAAGAGACCCAGTACTTC
CASSGTGTVQETQYF
>TRBV7-9|.|many|TRBJ2-2
TGTGCCAGCAGCCGTCTGACCGGGACCGGGGAGCTGTTTTTT
CASSRLTGTGELFF
>TRBV18|TRBD1|many|TRBJ2-7
TGTGCCAGCTCGAAAGACAGGGACCACTACGAGCAGTACTTC
CASSKDRDHYEQYF
>TRBV11-1|TRBD2|.|TRBJ2-1
TGTGCCAGCAGCTCAACTAGCGGGATATCGGATGAGCAGTTCTTC
CASSSTSGISDEQFF
>TRBV4-3|TRBD1|.|TRBJ2-4
TGCGCCAGCAGCCTCAACATTCCGACGGGACAGCCAGGGGACATTCAGTACTTC
CASSLNIPTGQPGDIQYF
>TRBV9|TRBD1|.|TRBJ2-7
TGTGCCAGCAGCGTCTTCAGGGACAGTGAGCAGTACTTC
CASSVFRDSEQYF
>TRBV6-1|.|many|TRBJ2-5
TGTGCCAGCAGTGGCGTGGGGACCCAGTACTTC
CASSGVGTQYF
>TRBV2|.|many|TRBJ2-5
TGTGCCAGCAGTCCTAACCGGGGGACCCAAGAGACCCAGTACTTC
CASSPNRGTQETQYF
>TRBV30|.|many|TRBJ2-3
TGTGCCTGGAGTGTAGGGGGGGTTGGAGATACGCAGTATTTT
CAWSVGGVGDTQYF
>TRBV20-1|TRBD1|many|TRBJ2-3
TGCAGTGCTAGACATGCCTACGACAGGGGGGGAGATACGCAGTATTTT
CSARHAYDRGGDTQYF
>TRBV6-5|.|many|TRBJ1-5
TGTGCCAGCAGTTCGCGGGACCGCTCGGGAAATCAGCCCCAGCATTTT
CASSSRDRSGNQPQHF
>TRBV25-1|TRBD2|.|TRBJ2-2
TGTGCCAGCAGTACTGGGACTAGCGGTAGTACCGGGGAGCTGTTTTTT
CASSTGTSGSTGELFF
>TRBV3-1|.|many|TRBJ1-3
TGTGCCAGCAGCCAAGACGGGAGACTCTCTGGAAACACCATATATTTT
CASSQDGRLSGNTIYF
>TRBV10-2|TRBD1|many|TRBJ1-2
TGCGCCAGCAGTGAAGGGGACAGTGACTATGGCTACACCTTC
CASSEGDSDYGYTF
>TRBV5-1|TRBD2|many|TRBJ2-1
TGCGCCAGCAGCTTGGGGCGGGGGGAAGCAACCGGGCCCTACAATGAGCAGTTCTTC
CASSLGRGEATGPYNEQFF
>TRBV11-2|TRBD1|many|TRBJ1-6
TGTGCCAGCAGCTTGCAGGGGGCGCATAGGGTTTATTCACCCCTCCACTTT
CASSLQGAHRVYSPLHF
>TRBV19|TRBD1|.|TRBJ2-6
TGTGCCAGTACCCTCGGGTCCTGGGACAGCTCTGGGGCCAACGTCCTGACTTTC
CASTLGSWDSSGANVLTF
>TRBV6-1|TRBD2|.|TRBJ2-3
TGTGCCAGCAGTGAATCGGTAGCGGGGGGGCGAAATGATACGCAGTATTTT
CASSESVAGGRNDTQYF
>TRBV6-1|.|.|TRBJ1-6
TGTGCCACCCCTCCACAAGAGCCGGGAAATTCACCCATCCACTTT
CATPPQEPGNSPIHF
>TRBV19|TRBD1|many|TRBJ2-7
TGTGCCAGTAGAGAAGGAACAGGGGGCTTCTACGAGCAGTACTTC
CASREGTGGFYEQYF
>TRBV20-1|TRBD2|.|TRBJ2-1
TGCAGTGCTAACCCTTGGACTAGCGGGGCCCCCAATGAGCAGTTCTTC
CSANPWTSGAPNEQFF
>TRBV7-2|TRBD1|many|TRBJ1-6
TGTGCCAGCAGACCAGGACAGGGCCTTTATAATTCACCCCTCCACTTT
CASRPGQGLYNSPLHF
>TRBV6-2/TRBV6-3|.|.|TRBJ2-7
TGTGCCAGCAGTGGAGGACAGAGCCTCTCCTACGAGCATTACTTC
CASSGGQSLSYEHYF
>TRBV20-1|.|.|TRBJ1-2
TGCAGTGCTGTCTTACCGGGAGCTTATGGCTACACCTTC
CSAVLPGAYGYTF
>TRBV5-1|.|many|TRBJ2-7
TGCGCCAGCAGTCCTCAAGGGGGGGCGAACTACGAGCAGTACTTC
CASSPQGGANYEQYF
>TRBV5-1|TRBD1|many|TRBJ1-4
TGCGCCAGCAGCTTGACAGGGGCGGCTAATGAAAAACTGTTTTTT
CASSLTGAANEKLFF
>TRBV3-1|TRBD2|many|TRBJ2-5
TGTGCCAGCAGCCCGAGTACGGGGGGGGAGACCCAGTACTTC
CASSPSTGGETQYF
>TRBV28|.|.|TRBJ1-4
TGTGCCAGCAGTTTGATTGCGGTACACGGTAAACTGTTTTTT
CASSLIAVHGKLFF
>TRBV28|TRBD1|many|TRBJ2-5
TGTGCCAGCAGTTTACCAGGACAGGGACAAGAGACCCAGTACTTC
CASSLPGQGQETQYF
>TRBV6-8|TRBD1|once|TRBJ2-6
TGTGCCATTAGTGAACAGGGGGCGAGAGGGGCCAACGTCCTGACTTTC
CAISEQGARGANVLTF
>TRBV20-1|.|many|TRBJ1-1
TGCAGTGCTAGAATCAGGGGCCGCTCGAACACTGAAGCTTTCTTT
CSARIRGRSNTEAFF
>TRBV11-2|.|.|TRBJ2-7
TGTGCCAGCGCCGCGGGGGCTCCCCACGAGCAGTACTTC
CASAAGAPHEQYF
>TRBV7-7|TRBD2|many|TRBJ2-1
TGTGCTAGCAGCCCCGAGCGGGGGTTAAGCTCCTACAATGAGCAGTTCTTC
CASSPERGLSSYNEQFF
>TRBV7-9|.|.|TRBJ2-7
TGTGCCAGCAGCCGGGGACAATTGAGCGAGCAGTACTTC
CASSRGQLSEQYF
>TRBV2|TRBD1|many|TRBJ2-2
TGTGCCAGCATGGGGACAGCTCTCACCGGGGAGCTGTTTTTT
CASMGTALTGELFF
>TRBV6-4|TRBD1|once|TRBJ2-6
TGTGCCAGCAGTGACGCGGACAGGGGGCCTACTGGGGCCAACGTCCTGACTTTC
CASSDADRGPTGANVLTF
>TRBV10-3|.|few|TRBJ2-3
TGTGCCATCAGTTCCGGGCTTTCAGATACGCAGTATTTT
CAISSGLSDTQYF